Below, 16 T cell receptor beta chains from the same sample are listed, as sequenced in a study of OX40 agonist ivuxolimab in advanced cancers. Sequenced by immunoSEQ multiplex PCR; TCRdb stores in-frame clones only, minus some. The data show around 63,000 clones, 75% to 85% seen once. Sequences were derived from CD4+ or CD8+ T cells sorted from blood, sampled in a trial of the OX40 agonist ivuxolimab. Receptors were obtained from an adult with an advanced solid tumor such as melanoma, head and neck, liver or kidney cancer.

V and J are TRBV19 and TRBJ2-1; 11 nucleotides match TRBD2. With 4 bases clipped from V and 3 bases from J, the junction kept 2 bases outside the gene matches. The CDR3 loop spans 15 amino acids. Germline V CDR1 and CDR2: LNHDA, SQIVND (reference sequence). In DNA form, the CDR3 reads TGTGCCAGTAGTACAACTAGCGGGAGCTACAATGAGCAGTTCTTC. Protein sequence: CASSTTSGSYNEQFF. Full variable domain (remainder filled in from reference TRBV19 and TRBJ2-1): DGGITQSPKYLFRKEGQNVTLSCEQNLNHDAMYWYRQDPGQGLRLIYYSQIVNDFQKGDIAEGYSVSREKKESFPLTVTSAQKNPTAFYLCASSTTSGSYNEQFFGPGTRLTVL.

This clone appeared a single time. This sequence joins TRBV19 and TRBJ1-4; D might be TRBD1 (5 bases). Germline-derived CDR1 and CDR2 are LNHDA and SQIVND (reference sequence). CDR3 size: 14 residues. Trimming left V 2 bases short and J 8 bases short, with 12 bases between. The CDR3 sequence: CASSINRFPEKLFF. The CDR3 nucleotides read TGTGCCAGTAGTATAAACAGGTTTCCAGAAAAACTGTTTTTT.

The chain has TRBV21-1 and TRBJ2-1; the D call TRBD2 from the table was never checked on the DNA. TRBV21-1 is a pseudogene. The CDR3 is 17 residues long. The CDR3: CASSKRALAGSYNEQFF. The CDR3 nucleotides are TGTGCCAGCAGCAAAAGGGCGCTAGCGGGTAGTTACAATGAGCAGTTCTTC.

The V and J genes are TRBV9 and TRBJ2-5; D possibly corresponds to TRBD1 (5 bases). V lost 2 bases, J lost 5 bases, and 10 bases lay in between. The germline CDR1 and CDR2 sequences are SGDLS and YYNGEE. The CDR3 has 13 residues. CDR3 bases: TGTGCCAGCAGCGTTGGACAATCGGAGACCCAGTACTTC. Translation gives CASSVGQSETQYF.

This clone was picked up a small number of times. The chain recombines TRBV6-5 with TRBJ2-2, with D perhaps given as TRBD1 or TRBD2 (5 bases each). V was cut by 0 bases and J by 4 bases, with 9 bases left in between. This CDR3 comprises 15 residues. CDR1 and CDR2 (germline): MNHEY, SVGAGI. The CDR3 DNA sequence: TGTGCCAGCAGTTACTCCGGGGCGGGCACCGGGGAGCTGTTTTTT. Protein product: CASSYSGAGTGELFF.

The CDR3 region has the DNA TGTGCCAGCAGTGAACAGGTGCTTCTCCTCGGGGAGCAGTACTTC. Its translation is CASSEQVLLLGEQYF. The rearrangement joins TRBV6-1 to TRBJ2-7, with D unclear. V was clipped by 2 bases and J by 7 bases, with 18 bases between them. Germline V CDR1 and CDR2: MNHNS, SASEGT. CDR3 length equals 15 residues.

This clone was seen only once. J is TRBJ2-7 and V is TRBV10-3; 8 bases fit TRBD1. This CDR3 has 12 residues. Trimming took 10 bases from V and 4 from J; bases not matched to a gene: 6. Looked up from germline, CDR1 is ENHRY and CDR2 is SYGVKD. As DNA, the CDR3 is TGTGCCACACGGACAGGGCAATACGAGCAGTACTTC. It translates to CATRTGQYEQYF.

The rearrangement uses TRBV19 and TRBJ2-7; 8 nucleotides align to TRBD2. The length of the CDR3 is 14 residues. CDR1 and CDR2 from the germline V gene are LNHDA and SQIVND (reference sequence). V trimming: 5 bases; J trimming: 6 bases; junction bases outside the gene matches: 9. CDR3 DNA: TGTGCCAGTAGTGCCTTTAGCGGGAAATCCGAGCAGTACTTC. Protein sequence: CASSAFSGKSEQYF. The full variable domain, with the rest looked up from reference TRBV19 and TRBJ2-7, is DGGITQSPKYLFRKEGQNVTLSCEQNLNHDAMYWYRQDPGQGLRLIYYSQIVNDFQKGDIAEGYSVSREKKESFPLTVTSAQKNPTAFYLCASSAFSGKSEQYFGPGTRLTVT.

The V call is TRBV5-1, the J call TRBJ1-1; D gene unclear. V lost 2 bases, J lost 0 bases, and 8 bases lay in between. The germline gives CDR1 SGHRS, CDR2 YFSETQ. The CDR3 loop spans 14 amino acids. The CDR3 region is CASSFRDLNTEAFF. CDR3 in DNA: TGCGCCAGCAGCTTCCGGGATCTGAACACTGAAGCTTTCTTT.

V usage is TRBV4-3 and J usage is TRBJ1-2; D is undetermined. CDR1 and CDR2 (germline): LGHNA, YSLEER. CDR3 length: 15 residues. The V end was cut by 1 base, the J end by 0 bases, with 9 bases between. This chain's CDR3 is CASSQAQYTNYGYTF. In DNA form, the CDR3 reads TGCGCCAGCAGCCAAGCACAGTATACTAACTATGGCTACACCTTC.

V and J are TRBV21-1 and TRBJ2-1; the table gives TRBD2 as D, unverified against the DNA. TRBV21-1 represents a pseudogene. The CDR3 runs 13 residues. CDR3 residues: CASSNDRSVEQFF. The CDR3 DNA reads as TGTGCCAGCAGCAATGATAGGAGCGTAGAGCAGTTCTTC.

The chain couples TRBV18 to TRBJ1-2; D perhaps matches TRBD1 (6 bases). The CDR3 runs to 13 residues. The V gene lost 5 bases and the J gene lost 4 bases, with 11 bases spanning the gap. Germline-derived CDR1 and CDR2 are KGHSH and LQKENI. This CDR3 reads CASSSDSGYGYTF. The CDR3 nucleotides read TGTGCCAGCTCATCGGACAGTGGCTATGGCTACACCTTC. Full variable domain (outside the CDR3, taken from reference TRBV18 and TRBJ1-2): NAGVMQNPRHLVRRRGQEARLRCSPMKGHSHVYWYRQLPEEGLKFMVYLQKENIIDESGMPKERFSAEFPKEGPSILRIQQVVRGDSAAYFCASSSDSGYGYTFGSGTRLTVV.

This chain uses TRBV9 with TRBJ2-5, with D possibly being TRBD1 (6 bases). The J call is doubtful: the DNA matches TRBJ2-7 better. The CDR3 has 15 amino acids. Germline V gene sequence: CDR1 SGDLS, CDR2 YYNGEE. This CDR3 is CASSLRDTGSYEQYF. CDR3 bases: TGTGCCAGCAGCTTACGGGACACTGGATCCTACGAGCAGTACTTC.

The chain recombines TRBV27 with TRBJ1-2; D is ambiguous. Trimming cost V 7 bases and J 6 bases, with 15 bases left between them. The CDR3 has 13 amino acids. CDR1 and CDR2 (germline): MNHEY, SMNVEV (reference sequence). The DNA of the CDR3 is TGTGCCAGCAAAGTAAATGGTTGGGATGGCTACACCTTC. Translated: CASKVNGWDGYTF.

This clone was found once. DNA of the CDR3: TGTGCCAGCAGCCTTAGCGGGAGAATAGGGAATGAGCAGTTCTTC. Its protein product is CASSLSGRIGNEQFF. The chain couples TRBV13 to TRBJ2-1; 9 nucleotides match TRBD2. CDR1 is PRHDT and CDR2 is FYEKMQ in the germline V gene (reference sequence). J gave up 7 bases and V 5 bases, and 9 bases lay outside the gene matches. This CDR3 contains 15 residues.

This clone was observed a few times. This chain links TRBV27 with TRBJ1-6; D is ambiguous. The V and J ends lost 6 bases and 8 bases respectively, with 14 bases between them. Germline CDR1 and CDR2: MNHEY and SMNVEV (reference sequence). The CDR3 is 14 amino acids. The CDR3 protein is CASSQFDYDSPLHF. CDR3 nucleotide sequence: TGTGCCAGCAGCCAGTTCGATTACGATTCACCCCTCCACTTT.